This entry lists 29 T cell receptor beta chains sequenced from one sample in a study of regulatory T cells in long-lasting Graves disease. Assembly of TCR beta libraries relied on iRepertoire HTBI primers together with Arm-PCR of CDR3 regions. From the multiplex PCR reads, TCRdb called clonotypes with MiXCR, one entry per CDR3 protein. The sample lists hundreds of thousands of distinct CDR3 sequences; around a fifth were seen once. As to time point: persistent/refractory GD, antithyroid drugs over 5 years with positive TRAb. After RNA was extracted from PBMCs, the TCR library was made from it. The specimen comprised peripheral blood mononuclear cells (PBMCs), sampled when the disease was refractory, from a patient treated with antithyroid drugs. These receptors were collected from a female donor with Graves disease.

There are a few counts of this clonotype. The CDR3 nucleotides are TGTGCCAGCAAGCTCTCCGTTAGCTCCTACAATGAGCAGTTCTTC. Translated: CASKLSVSSYNEQFF. The J gene is TRBJ2-1, the V gene TRBV28; D unclear. This CDR3 comprises 15 residues. V shed 7 bases and J shed 0 bases, with 13 bases lying between them. CDR1 MDHEN and CDR2 SYDVKM come from the germline V gene.

This clonotype was seen many times. This chain connects TRBV7-9 to TRBJ1-4, with a possible D match to TRBD1 (6 bases). V lost 5 bases to trimming and J lost 0 bases, with 7 bases between them. The CDR3 is made up of 14 amino acids. Germline CDR1 and CDR2: SEHNR and FQNEAQ (reference sequence). The CDR3 region has the DNA TGTGCCAGCAGCCGGACAGCAACTAATGAAAAACTGTTTTTT. Residues: CASSRTATNEKLFF.

This clonotype occurred a few times. The junction shows a germline mismatch at one end, possibly a read error. The chain combines TRBV7-7 with TRBJ2-2; TRBD2 matches 7 bases. The CDR3 totals 20 residues. Looked up from germline, CDR1 is SSHAT and CDR2 is FNYEAQ (reference sequence). DNA for the CDR3: TGTGCTAGCAGCTTTAGCCCTGGGGGGGGTAGGGTTGCGAACACCGGGGAGCTGTTTTTT. It translates to CASSFSPGGGRVANTGELFF.

V and J are TRBV20-1 and TRBJ2-5; unclear D gene. Germline values: CDR1 DFQATT, CDR2 SNEGSKA (reference sequence). The CDR3 sequence is 12 residues long. The ends were cut back, 0 bases at V and 1 base at J, with 3 bases in the middle. The CDR3 DNA reads TGCAGTGCTAGAGATGCCCAAGAGACCCAGTACTTC. It is translated as CSARDAQETQYF.

The chain uses TRBV20-1 and TRBJ2-2; 10 bases fit TRBD2. The CDR3 consists of 14 residues. Germline V gene data show CDR1 as DFQATT and CDR2 as SNEGSKA (reference sequence). The V and J ends lost 4 bases and 4 bases, in that order; junction bases with no gene match: 3. Here the CDR3 DNA reads TGCAGTGCTACGGGACTAGCGAGCACCGGGGAGCTGTTTTTT. It yields the protein CSATGLASTGELFF.

This clonotype was recorded at least ten times. The chain combines TRBV20-1 with TRBJ2-7; 9 nucleotides agree with TRBD2. V lost 4 bases, J lost 1 base, and 5 bases stayed unmatched. The CDR3 is 14 residues long. Looked up from germline, CDR1 is DFQATT and CDR2 is SNEGSKA (reference sequence). Here the CDR3 reads CSAIGLAGSYEQYF. Written as DNA, the CDR3 is TGCAGTGCTATAGGCCTAGCGGGATCCTACGAGCAGTACTTC.

The chain combines TRBV6-2 or TRBV6-3 with TRBJ2-3; 8 nucleotides match TRBD1. This CDR3 has 14 residues. The germline gives CDR1 MNHEY, CDR2 SVGEGT. The V and J ends lost 7 bases and 3 bases, in that order; junction bases with no gene match: 6. The CDR3 coding sequence is TGTGCCAGCAAAGGGACAGGTGTAACAGATACGCAGTATTTT. This gives the protein CASKGTGVTDTQYF.

V is TRBV15 and J is TRBJ2-2; D is undetermined. CDR3 length: 14 amino acids. V was clipped by 3 bases and J by 4 bases, with 9 bases between them. Germline CDR1 is LNHNV and CDR2 is YYDKDF (reference sequence). This CDR3 is CATSRARGTGELFF. The CDR3 nucleotides read TGTGCCACCAGCAGGGCCCGTGGCACCGGGGAGCTGTTTTTT. Full variable domain (rest looked up from reference TRBV15 and TRBJ2-2): DAMVIQNPRYQVTQFGKPVTLSCSQTLNHNVMYWYQQKSSQAPKLLFHYYDKDFNNEADTPDNFQSRRPNTSFCFLDIRSPGLGDTAMYLCATSRARGTGELFFGEGSRLTVL.

This clonotype was seen repeatedly, ten times or more. This chain links TRBV24-1 with TRBJ2-2, with 8 bases matching TRBD2. The CDR3 totals 21 residues. Germline assignment: CDR1 KGHDR and CDR2 SFDVKD. The V and J ends lost 0 bases and 6 bases, in that order; junction bases with no gene match: 20. CDR3 sequence: CATSDLYPSREVWAEAGELFF. CDR3 bases: TGTGCCACCAGTGATTTGTATCCCTCGCGGGAGGTATGGGCCGAGGCCGGGGAGCTGTTTTTT.

The V gene is TRBV11-3, the J gene TRBJ2-3, with D unclear. CDR1 SGHNT and CDR2 YENEEA come from the germline V gene. This CDR3 comprises 14 residues. V was cut by 6 bases and J by 4 bases, with 14 bases left in between. The CDR3, as DNA: TGTGCCAGCAGTCGCGGCGGAGCATCAGATACGCAGTATTTT. This encodes CASSRGGASDTQYF. Based on the CDR3 plus reference TRBV11-3 and TRBJ2-3, the full variable domain is EAGVVQSPRYKIIEKKQPVAFWCNPISGHNTLYWYLQNLGQGPELLIRYENEEAVDDSQLPKDRFSAERLKGVDSTLKIQPAELGDSAVYLCASSRGGASDTQYFGPGTRLTVL.

The chain is built from TRBV7-3 and TRBJ1-2; 7 nucleotides line up with TRBD1. Trimming removed 5 bases from V and 6 bases from J; junction bases left unmatched: 15. This CDR3 spans 16 amino acids. From germline, CDR1 is SGHTA and CDR2 FQGTGA. The CDR3 DNA reads as TGTGCCAGCAGCCTTAGGCCCGTGGACAGGCTCGATGGCTACACCTTC. It encodes CASSLRPVDRLDGYTF.

This clonotype was seen only a few times. The chain carries TRBV20-1 and TRBJ2-7; 9 positions agree with TRBD1. Per germline, CDR1 DFQATT and CDR2 SNEGSKA (reference sequence). The J segment lost 4 bases and the V segment lost 7 bases, leaving 14 bases of the junction unmatched. The CDR3 runs to 15 residues. The CDR3 DNA is TGCAGTGGTCAAAGGGCCCGGGACAGGGATTACGAGCAGTACTTC. Translating gives CSGQRARDRDYEQYF.

There are many counts of this clonotype. V usage is TRBV30 and J usage is TRBJ2-7; 9 bases fit TRBD1. The V segment lost 0 bases and the J segment 4 bases; nucleotides outside the gene matches: 1. Germline CDR1 is GTSNPN and CDR2 is SVGIG (reference sequence). The CDR3 runs to 13 residues. The CDR3 sequence: CAWSVQGAYEQYF. The DNA for the CDR3 is TGTGCCTGGAGTGTACAGGGGGCGTACGAGCAGTACTTC.

This clonotype occurred a few times. The rearrangement links TRBV7-3 to TRBJ1-1, with D unresolved. The CDR3 covers 14 residues. Germline CDR1 SGHTA, CDR2 FQGTGA. V was clipped by 2 bases and J by 4 bases, with 11 bases between them. CDR3 sequence (DNA): TGTGCCAGCAGCTTACCCGGACGGAGCACTGAAGCTTTCTTT. Translation gives CASSLPGRSTEAFF.

This clonotype was detected only a few times. The chain uses TRBV19 and TRBJ1-1; TRBD1 might be the D (5 bases). There are 13 residues in the CDR3. V gave up 6 bases and J gave up 5 bases, with 13 bases separating them. The V gene's germline CDR1 is LNHDA and CDR2 SQIVND (reference sequence). CDR3 in amino acids: CASSRARATEAFF. The CDR3 DNA sequence: TGTGCCAGTAGCCGAGCCAGGGCGACTGAAGCTTTCTTT.

This clonotype was seen a few times. The gene calls are TRBV20-1 and TRBJ1-4, with D perhaps TRBD1 (5 bases). Germline CDR1 and CDR2: DFQATT and SNEGSKA (reference sequence). The CDR3 extends over 12 amino acids. With 4 bases removed from V and 6 bases from J, the gap between germline ends came to 9 bases. CDR3 sequence (DNA): TGCAGTGCTAAGGGGCGGGATGAAAAACTGTTTTTT. This gives the protein CSAKGRDEKLFF.

V is TRBV28 and J is TRBJ2-1, with 14 bases aligning to TRBD2. The CDR3 runs 16 residues. The junction had 8 bases not matched to a gene; V was cut back by 7 bases and J by 6 bases. From germline, CDR1 is MDHEN and CDR2 SYDVKM. The CDR3 loop is CASIGPGLAGVNEQFF. In DNA form, the CDR3 reads TGTGCCAGCATAGGACCGGGACTAGCGGGAGTCAATGAGCAGTTCTTC.

This clonotype was detected only once. V and J are TRBV5-6 and TRBJ2-5, with 7 bases matching TRBD2. The end of the DNA is better explained by TRBJ2-1, so the J call may be wrong. The CDR3 covers 17 residues. CDR1 is SGHDT, CDR2 YYEEEE, per germline. Written as DNA, the CDR3 is TGTGCCAGCAGCTTCATAATAAGGCGGGAGATTCCCAATGAGCAGTTCTTC. Its translation: CASSFIIRREIPNEQFF.

The chain carries TRBV7-3 and TRBJ1-5, with D tentatively TRBD1 (5 bases). This CDR3 is 14 amino acids long. CDR1 is SGHTA and CDR2 is FQGTGA in the germline V gene. The germline V and J ends were trimmed by 7 bases and 7 bases, with 17 bases remaining between them. In DNA, the CDR3 is TGTGCCAGCACCCAATGGGGGTCGAGGCAGCCCCAGCATTTT. It codes for CASTQWGSRQPQHF. Complete variable domain (other parts from reference TRBV7-3 and TRBJ1-5): GAGVSQTPSNKVTEKGKYVELRCDPISGHTALYWYRQSLGQGPEFLIYFQGTGAADDSGLPNDRFFAVRPEGSVSTLKIQRTERGDSAVYLCASTQWGSRQPQHFGDGTRLSIL.

Ten or more counts support this clonotype. The V and J genes are TRBV20-1 and TRBJ2-5; D is possibly TRBD2 (6 bases). The ends were cut back, 5 bases at V and 0 bases at J, with 13 bases in the middle. Germline V gene lookup returns CDR1 DFQATT and CDR2 SNEGSKA (reference sequence). This CDR3 contains 14 residues. The CDR3 loop reads CSAVIAEYQETQYF. The CDR3 nucleotides are TGCAGTGCTGTAATAGCGGAGTACCAAGAGACCCAGTACTTC.

This clonotype appeared many times. The chain has TRBV29-1 and TRBJ2-7; TRBD2 might be the D (6 bases). The CDR3 consists of 15 residues. Germline assignment: CDR1 SQVTM and CDR2 ANQGSEA. V was pared by 0 bases and J by 2 bases, with 14 bases between. CDR3 residues: CSVEEGGTSTYEQYF. For the CDR3, the DNA is TGCAGCGTTGAAGAGGGCGGGACCTCCACCTACGAGCAGTACTTC.

In this sample, this clonotype turned up a few times. The CDR3: CSLSSTRTFPQYEQYF. The CDR3 nucleotides read TGCAGTCTAAGCAGTACCCGGACTTTCCCCCAATACGAGCAGTACTTC. V usage is TRBV20-1 and J usage is TRBJ2-7; weak D call: TRBD2 (5 bases). Germline V gives CDR1 DFQATT, CDR2 SNEGSKA (reference sequence). The CDR3 is 16 amino acids. V gave up 8 bases and J gave up 4 bases, with 27 bases separating them.

Many counts were recorded for this clonotype. V and J are TRBV28 and TRBJ1-5; D is possibly TRBD1 (6 bases). CDR1 and CDR2 (germline): MDHEN, SYDVKM. V was cut by 2 bases and J by 0 bases, with 11 bases left in between. The CDR3 spans 16 residues. The CDR3, as DNA: TGTGCCAGCAGTTTAGCAACAGGGCATAGCAATCAGCCCCAGCATTTT. Translated, it gives CASSLATGHSNQPQHF.

This chain connects TRBV12-3 or TRBV12-4 to TRBJ2-2; the match to TRBD1 covers 7 bases. This CDR3 spans 15 amino acids. V lost 4 bases, J lost 5 bases, and 7 bases stayed unmatched. CDR3 protein: CASSSPQGVTGELFF. The CDR3 bases are TGTGCCAGCAGTTCCCCTCAGGGGGTGACCGGGGAGCTGTTTTTT.

This clonotype came up a few times. Given a much more abundant clone one base away, this may be a read error. CDR3 in DNA: TGTGCCAGCAGTTACGGTAGGACAGAGAGTTCACCCCTCCACTTT. Protein product: CASSYGRTESSPLHF. The J gene is TRBJ1-6, the V gene TRBV6-2 or TRBV6-3; perhaps TRBD1 as D (6 bases). Germline V CDR1 and CDR2: MNHEY, SVGEGT. This CDR3 has 15 residues. V lost 2 bases to trimming and J lost 9 bases, with 14 bases between them.

This rearrangement joins TRBV11-2 to TRBJ1-3, with D hard to call. The CDR3 has 15 amino acids. Per the germline V gene, CDR1 is SGHAT and CDR2 is FQNNGV. Trimming took 1 base from V and 0 from J, leaving 7 bases between them. The CDR3 loop reads CASSLGPASGNTIYF. CDR3 in DNA: TGTGCCAGCAGCTTAGGGCCGGCCTCTGGAAACACCATATATTTT.

This clonotype was seen many times. The rearrangement links TRBV28 to TRBJ1-1, with 7 bases lining up with TRBD1. The CDR3 covers 17 residues. The trim removed 4 bases at V and 0 bases at J, leaving 11 bases unmatched. CDR1 and CDR2 (germline): MDHEN, SYDVKM. The CDR3 region is CASSSDRVWKLNTEAFF. The CDR3 bases are TGTGCCAGCAGTTCAGACAGGGTATGGAAACTGAACACTGAAGCTTTCTTT.

A few counts support this clonotype. V and J are TRBV29-1 and TRBJ2-7; TRBD2 matches 12 bases. CDR3 length: 13 amino acids. Losses at the gene ends were 4 bases for V and 7 bases for J; bases not matched to a gene: 5. The germline V gene encodes CDR1 SQVTM and CDR2 ANQGSEA. DNA of the CDR3: TGCAGCGTTGGGCGGCTAGCGGGAGGGGAGCAGTACTTC. Translation gives CSVGRLAGGEQYF.

Worth noting for this clonotype: In this CDR3 the conserved last residue, phenylalanine or tryptophan, is missing, so a read error is likely. V gene TRBV20-1 combines with J gene TRBJ2-7; D remains unclear. The CDR3 contains 13 residues. The V gene lost 7 bases and the J gene lost 5 bases, with 18 bases spanning the gap. CDR1 is DFQATT, CDR2 SNEGSKA, per germline (reference sequence). DNA for the CDR3: TGCAGTGTCACCAGCCCAACTTTTAACGAGCAGTACCTC. Translation: CSVTSPTFNEQYL.